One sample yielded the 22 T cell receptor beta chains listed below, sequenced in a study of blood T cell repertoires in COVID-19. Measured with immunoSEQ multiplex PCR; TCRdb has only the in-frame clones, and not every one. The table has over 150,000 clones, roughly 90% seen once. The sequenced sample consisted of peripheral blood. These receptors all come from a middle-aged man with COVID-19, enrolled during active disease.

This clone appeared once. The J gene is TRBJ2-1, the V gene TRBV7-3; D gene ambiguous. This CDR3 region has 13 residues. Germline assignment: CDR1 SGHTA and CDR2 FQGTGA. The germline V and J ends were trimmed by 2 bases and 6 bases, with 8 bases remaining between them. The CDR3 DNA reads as TGTGCCAGCAGCTTAGGAGTCGGCAATGAGCAGTTCTTC. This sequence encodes CASSLGVGNEQFF.

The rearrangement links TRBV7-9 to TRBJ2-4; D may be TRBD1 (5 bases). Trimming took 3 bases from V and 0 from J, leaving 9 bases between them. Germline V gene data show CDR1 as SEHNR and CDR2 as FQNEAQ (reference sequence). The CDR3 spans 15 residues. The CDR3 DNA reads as TGTGCCAGCAGCTTTCCAGGGCTAGCCAAAAACATTCAGTACTTC. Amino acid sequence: CASSFPGLAKNIQYF.

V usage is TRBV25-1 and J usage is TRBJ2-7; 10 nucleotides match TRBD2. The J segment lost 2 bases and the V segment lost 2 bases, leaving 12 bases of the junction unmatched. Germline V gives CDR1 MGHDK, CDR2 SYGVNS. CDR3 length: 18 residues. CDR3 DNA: TGTGCCAGCAGTGAACCACTATTCGAGCGGGAGGGCGCCTACGAGCAGTACTTC. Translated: CASSEPLFEREGAYEQYF.

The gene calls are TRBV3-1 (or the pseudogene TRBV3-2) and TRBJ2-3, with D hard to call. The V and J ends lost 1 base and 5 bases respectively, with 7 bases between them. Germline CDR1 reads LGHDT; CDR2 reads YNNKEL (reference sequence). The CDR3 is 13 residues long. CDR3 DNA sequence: TGTGCCAGCAGCCAAGTAATAGAAGATACGCAGTATTTT. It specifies CASSQVIEDTQYF.

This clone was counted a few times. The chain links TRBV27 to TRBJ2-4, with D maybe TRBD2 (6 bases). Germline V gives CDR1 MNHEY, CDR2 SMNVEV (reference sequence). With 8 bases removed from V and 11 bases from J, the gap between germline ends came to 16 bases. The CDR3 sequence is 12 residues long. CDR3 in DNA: TGTGCCAGCGGCATCATGGGAGGCCTTCAGTACTTC. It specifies CASGIMGGLQYF.

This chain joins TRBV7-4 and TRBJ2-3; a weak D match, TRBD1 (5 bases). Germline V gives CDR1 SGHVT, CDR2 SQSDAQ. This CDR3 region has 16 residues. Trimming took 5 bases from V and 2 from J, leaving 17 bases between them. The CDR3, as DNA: TGTGCCAGCAGCCCCAATTCCAGGGCCAACACAGATACGCAGTATTTT. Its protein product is CASSPNSRANTDTQYF.

CDR3 sequence (DNA): TGTGCCAGCAGCCCCGGACTAGTAAGCACCGGGGAGCTGTTTTTT. It encodes CASSPGLVSTGELFF. The chain carries TRBV5-4 and TRBJ2-2, with 7 bases matching TRBD2. The CDR3 is 15 amino acids. V gave up 4 bases and J gave up 4 bases; unmatched junction bases: 7. The germline gives CDR1 SGHNT, CDR2 YYREEE (reference sequence). The whole variable domain, remainder taken from reference TRBV5-4 and TRBJ2-2, is ETGVTQSPTHLIKTRGQQVTLRCSSQSGHNTVSWYQQALGQGPQFIFQYYREEENGRGNFPPRFSGLQFPNYSSELNVNALELDDSALYLCASSPGLVSTGELFFGEGSRLTVL.

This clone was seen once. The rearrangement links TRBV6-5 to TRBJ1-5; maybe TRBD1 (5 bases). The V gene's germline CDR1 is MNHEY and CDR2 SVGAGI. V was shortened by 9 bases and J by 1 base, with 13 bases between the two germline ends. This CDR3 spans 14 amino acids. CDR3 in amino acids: CASTGPTSNQPQHF. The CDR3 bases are TGTGCCAGTACAGGACCTACAAGCAATCAGCCCCAGCATTTT.

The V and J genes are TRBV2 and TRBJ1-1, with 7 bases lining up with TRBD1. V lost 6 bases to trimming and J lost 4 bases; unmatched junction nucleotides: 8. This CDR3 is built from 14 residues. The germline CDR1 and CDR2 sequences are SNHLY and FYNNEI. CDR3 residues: CASRQDRRTTEAFF. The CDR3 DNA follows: TGTGCCAGCAGGCAGGACAGGAGGACCACTGAAGCTTTCTTT.

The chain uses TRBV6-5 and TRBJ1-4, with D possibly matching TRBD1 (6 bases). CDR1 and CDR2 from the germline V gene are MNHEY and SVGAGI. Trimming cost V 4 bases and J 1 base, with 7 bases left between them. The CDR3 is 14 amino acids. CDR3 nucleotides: TGTGCCAGCAGTTCACAGGGAACTAATGAAAAACTGTTTTTT. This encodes CASSSQGTNEKLFF.

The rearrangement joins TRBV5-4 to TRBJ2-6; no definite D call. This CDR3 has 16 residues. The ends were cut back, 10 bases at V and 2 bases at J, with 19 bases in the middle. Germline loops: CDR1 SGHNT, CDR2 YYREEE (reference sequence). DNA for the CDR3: TGTGCCGCGGAAATGAGTGGGTACGCTGGGGCCAACGTCCTGACTTTC. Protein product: CAAEMSGYAGANVLTF.

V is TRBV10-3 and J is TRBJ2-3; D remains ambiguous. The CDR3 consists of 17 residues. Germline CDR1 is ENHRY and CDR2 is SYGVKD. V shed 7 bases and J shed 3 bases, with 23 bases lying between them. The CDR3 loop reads CAIKPDSRERITDTQYF. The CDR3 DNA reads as TGTGCCATCAAACCAGACTCAAGAGAGAGAATAACAGATACGCAGTATTTT.

The CDR3 loop reads CASSLATGITNEKLFF. CDR3 sequence (DNA): TGTGCCAGCAGCTTAGCTACGGGGATCACTAATGAAAAACTGTTTTTT. The V and J genes are TRBV11-2 and TRBJ1-4; D gene uncertain. CDR1 SGHAT and CDR2 FQNNGV come from the germline V gene. V lost 1 base, J lost 2 bases, and 11 bases lay in between. The CDR3 runs 16 residues.

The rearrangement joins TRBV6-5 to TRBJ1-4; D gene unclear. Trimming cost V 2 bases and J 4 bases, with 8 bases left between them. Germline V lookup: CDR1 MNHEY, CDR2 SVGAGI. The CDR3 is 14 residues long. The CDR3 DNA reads TGTGCCAGCAGTTACGTCGGGAGTAATGAAAAACTGTTTTTT. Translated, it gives CASSYVGSNEKLFF.

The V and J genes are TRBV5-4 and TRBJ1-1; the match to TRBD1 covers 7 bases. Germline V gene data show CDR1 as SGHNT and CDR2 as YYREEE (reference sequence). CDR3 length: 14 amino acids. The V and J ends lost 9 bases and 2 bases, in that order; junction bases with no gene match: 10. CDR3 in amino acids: CATYRGRANTEAFF. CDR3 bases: TGTGCCACATATAGGGGGCGCGCCAACACTGAAGCTTTCTTT.

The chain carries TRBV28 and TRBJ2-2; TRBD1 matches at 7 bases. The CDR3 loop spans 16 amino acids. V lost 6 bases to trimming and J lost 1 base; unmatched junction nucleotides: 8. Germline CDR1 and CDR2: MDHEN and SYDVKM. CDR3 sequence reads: CASSRLGTENTGELFF. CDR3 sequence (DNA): TGTGCCAGCAGCAGGCTCGGGACAGAGAACACCGGGGAGCTGTTTTTT.

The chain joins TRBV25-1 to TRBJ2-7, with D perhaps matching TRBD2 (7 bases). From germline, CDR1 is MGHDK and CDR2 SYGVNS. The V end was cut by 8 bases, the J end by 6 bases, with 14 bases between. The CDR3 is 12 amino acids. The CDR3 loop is CASARGGSEQYF. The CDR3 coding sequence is TGTGCCAGCGCAAGGGGGGGTTCCGAGCAGTACTTC.

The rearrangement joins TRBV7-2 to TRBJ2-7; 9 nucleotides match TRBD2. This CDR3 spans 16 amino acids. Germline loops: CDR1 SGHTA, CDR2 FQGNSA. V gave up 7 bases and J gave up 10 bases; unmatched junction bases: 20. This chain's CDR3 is CASTPSGLAGRGSQYF. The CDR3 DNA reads TGTGCCAGCACCCCTAGCGGGCTAGCGGGGCGCGGGTCCCAGTACTTC. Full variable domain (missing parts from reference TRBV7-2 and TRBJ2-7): GAGVSQSPSNKVTEKGKDVELRCDPISGHTALYWYRQSLGQGLEFLIYFQGNSAPDKSGLPSDRFSAERTGGSVSTLTIQRTQQEDSAVYLCASTPSGLAGRGSQYFGPGTRLTVT.

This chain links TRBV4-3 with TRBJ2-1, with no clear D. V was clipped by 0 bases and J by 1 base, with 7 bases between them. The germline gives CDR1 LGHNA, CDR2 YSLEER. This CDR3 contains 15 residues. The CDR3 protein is CASSQEGVSYNEQFF. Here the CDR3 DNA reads TGCGCCAGCAGCCAAGAGGGCGTATCCTACAATGAGCAGTTCTTC.

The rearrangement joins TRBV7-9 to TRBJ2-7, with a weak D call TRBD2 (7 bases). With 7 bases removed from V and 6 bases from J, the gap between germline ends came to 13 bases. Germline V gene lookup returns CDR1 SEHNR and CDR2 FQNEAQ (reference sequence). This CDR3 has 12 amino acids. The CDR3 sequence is CASMEGGGEQYF. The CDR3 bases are TGTGCCAGCATGGAGGGAGGGGGCGAGCAGTACTTC.

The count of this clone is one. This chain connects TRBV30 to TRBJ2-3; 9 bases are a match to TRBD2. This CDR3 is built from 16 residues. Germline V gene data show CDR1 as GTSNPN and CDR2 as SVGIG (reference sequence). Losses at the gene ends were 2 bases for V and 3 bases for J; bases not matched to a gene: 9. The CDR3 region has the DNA TGTGCCTGGAGTACCCTAAGCGGGAGGTTAACAGATACGCAGTATTTT. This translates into CAWSTLSGRLTDTQYF. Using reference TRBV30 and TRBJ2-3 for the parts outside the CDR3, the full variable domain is SQTIHQWPATLVQPVGSPLSLECTVEGTSNPNLYWYRQAAGRGLQLLFYSVGIGQISSEVPQNLSASRPQDRQFILSSKKLLLSDSGFYLCAWSTLSGRLTDTQYFGPGTRLTVL.

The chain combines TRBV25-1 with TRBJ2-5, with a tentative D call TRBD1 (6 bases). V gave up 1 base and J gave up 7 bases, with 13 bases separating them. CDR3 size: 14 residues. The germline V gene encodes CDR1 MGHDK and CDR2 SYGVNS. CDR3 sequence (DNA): TGTGCCAGCAGTGAATCAGGGGCTCAGGGGACCCAGTACTTC. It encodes CASSESGAQGTQYF.